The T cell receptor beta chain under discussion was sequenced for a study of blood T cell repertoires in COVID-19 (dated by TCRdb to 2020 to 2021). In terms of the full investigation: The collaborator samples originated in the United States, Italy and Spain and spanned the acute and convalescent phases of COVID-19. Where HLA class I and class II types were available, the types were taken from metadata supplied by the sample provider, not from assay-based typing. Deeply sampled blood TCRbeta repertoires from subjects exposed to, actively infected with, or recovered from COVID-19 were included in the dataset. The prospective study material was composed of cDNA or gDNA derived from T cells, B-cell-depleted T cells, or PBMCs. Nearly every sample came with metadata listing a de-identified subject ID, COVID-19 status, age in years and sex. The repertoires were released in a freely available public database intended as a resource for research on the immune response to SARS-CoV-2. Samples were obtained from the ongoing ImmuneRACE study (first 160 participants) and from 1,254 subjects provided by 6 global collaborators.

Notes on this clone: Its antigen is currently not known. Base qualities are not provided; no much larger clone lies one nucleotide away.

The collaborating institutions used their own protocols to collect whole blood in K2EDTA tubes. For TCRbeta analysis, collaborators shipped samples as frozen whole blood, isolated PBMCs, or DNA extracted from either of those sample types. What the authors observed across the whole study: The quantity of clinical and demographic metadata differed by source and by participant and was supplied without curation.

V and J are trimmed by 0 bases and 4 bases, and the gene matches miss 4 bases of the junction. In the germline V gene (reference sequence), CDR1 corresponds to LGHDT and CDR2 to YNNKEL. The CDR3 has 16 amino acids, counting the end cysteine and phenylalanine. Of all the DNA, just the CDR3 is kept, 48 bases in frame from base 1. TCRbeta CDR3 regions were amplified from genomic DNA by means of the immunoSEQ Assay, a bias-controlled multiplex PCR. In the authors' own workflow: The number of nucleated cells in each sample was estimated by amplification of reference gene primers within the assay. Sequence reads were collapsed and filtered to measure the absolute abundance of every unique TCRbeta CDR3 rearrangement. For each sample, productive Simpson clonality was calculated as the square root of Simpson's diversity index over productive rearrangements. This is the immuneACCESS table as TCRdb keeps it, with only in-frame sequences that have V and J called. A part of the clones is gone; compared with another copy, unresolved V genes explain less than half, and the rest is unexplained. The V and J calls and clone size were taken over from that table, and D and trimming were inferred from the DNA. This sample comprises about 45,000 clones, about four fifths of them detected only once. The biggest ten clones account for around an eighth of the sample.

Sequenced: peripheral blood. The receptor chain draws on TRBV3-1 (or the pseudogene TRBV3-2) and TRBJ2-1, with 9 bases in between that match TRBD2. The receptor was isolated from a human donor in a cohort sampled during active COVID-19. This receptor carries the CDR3 CASSQEPREGYNEQFF. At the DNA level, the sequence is TGTGCCAGCAGCCAAGAACCGCGGGAGGGGTACAATGAGCAGTTCTTC.